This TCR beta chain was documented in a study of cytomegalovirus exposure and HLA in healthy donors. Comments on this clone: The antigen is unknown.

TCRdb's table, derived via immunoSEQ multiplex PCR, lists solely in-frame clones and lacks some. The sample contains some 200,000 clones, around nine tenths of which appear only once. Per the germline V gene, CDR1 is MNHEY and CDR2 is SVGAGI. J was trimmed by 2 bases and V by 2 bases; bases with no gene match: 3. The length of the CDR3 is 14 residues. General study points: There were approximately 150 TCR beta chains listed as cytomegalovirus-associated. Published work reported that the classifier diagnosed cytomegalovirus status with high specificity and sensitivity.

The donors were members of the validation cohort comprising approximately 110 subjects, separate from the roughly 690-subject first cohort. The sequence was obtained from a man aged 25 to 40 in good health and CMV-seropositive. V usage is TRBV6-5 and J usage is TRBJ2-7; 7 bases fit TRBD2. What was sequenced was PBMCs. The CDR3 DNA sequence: TGTGCCAGCAGTTACGAAGCGGGAACCTACGAGCAGTACTTC. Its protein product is CASSYEAGTYEQYF.